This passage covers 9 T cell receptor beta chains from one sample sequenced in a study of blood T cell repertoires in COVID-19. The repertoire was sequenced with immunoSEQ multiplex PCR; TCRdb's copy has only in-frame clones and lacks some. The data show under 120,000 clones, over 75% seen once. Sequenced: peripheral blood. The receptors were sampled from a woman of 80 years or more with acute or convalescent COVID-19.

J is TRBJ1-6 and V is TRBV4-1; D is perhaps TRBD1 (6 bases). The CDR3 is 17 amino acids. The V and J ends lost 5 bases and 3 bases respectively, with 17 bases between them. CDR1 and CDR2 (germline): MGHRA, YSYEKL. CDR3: CASSEAPGVFYNSPLHF. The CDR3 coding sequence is TGCGCCAGCAGCGAGGCCCCAGGGGTTTTCTATAATTCACCCCTCCACTTT.

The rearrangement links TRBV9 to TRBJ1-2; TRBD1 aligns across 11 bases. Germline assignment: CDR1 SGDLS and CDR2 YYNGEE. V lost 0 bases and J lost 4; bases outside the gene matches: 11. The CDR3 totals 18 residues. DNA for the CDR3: TGTGCCAGCAGCGTAGGGGACAGGGGGAGGTTAAGGTTCTATGGCTACACCTTC. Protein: CASSVGDRGRLRFYGYTF.

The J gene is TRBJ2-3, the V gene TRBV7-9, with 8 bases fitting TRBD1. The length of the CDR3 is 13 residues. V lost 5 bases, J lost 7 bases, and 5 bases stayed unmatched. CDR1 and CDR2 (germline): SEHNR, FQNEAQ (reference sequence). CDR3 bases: TGTGCCAGCAGCCAACAGGGGGGAAATACGCAGTATTTT. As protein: CASSQQGGNTQYF.

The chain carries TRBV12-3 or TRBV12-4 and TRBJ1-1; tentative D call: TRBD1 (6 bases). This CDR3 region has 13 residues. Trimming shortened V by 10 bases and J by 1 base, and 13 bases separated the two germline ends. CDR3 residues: CANLQGPNTEAFF. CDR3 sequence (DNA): TGTGCCAACTTACAGGGACCGAACACTGAAGCTTTCTTT.

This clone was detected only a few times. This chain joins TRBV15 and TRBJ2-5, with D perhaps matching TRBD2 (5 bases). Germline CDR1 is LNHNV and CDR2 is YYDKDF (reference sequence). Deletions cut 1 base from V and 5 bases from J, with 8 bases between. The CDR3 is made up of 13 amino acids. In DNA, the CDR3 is TGTGCCACCAGCAGAGGAGGGATGGAGACCCAGTACTTC. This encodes CATSRGGMETQYF.

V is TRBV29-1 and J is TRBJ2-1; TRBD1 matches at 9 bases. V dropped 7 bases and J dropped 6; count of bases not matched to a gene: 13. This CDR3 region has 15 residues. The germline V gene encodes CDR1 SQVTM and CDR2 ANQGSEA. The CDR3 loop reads CSADAGQGWGNEQFF. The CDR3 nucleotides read TGCAGCGCCGACGCGGGACAGGGATGGGGCAATGAGCAGTTCTTC.

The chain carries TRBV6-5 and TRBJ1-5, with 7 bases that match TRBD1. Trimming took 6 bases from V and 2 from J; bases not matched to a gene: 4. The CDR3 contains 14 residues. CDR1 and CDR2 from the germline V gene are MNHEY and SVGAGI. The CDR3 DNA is TGTGCCAGCAGGACAGGGATAGGCAATCAGCCCCAGCATTTT. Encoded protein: CASRTGIGNQPQHF.

CDR3 coding DNA: TGTGCCAGCAAAGGACAGGGTTACGGTCAGCCCCAGCATTTT. Its translation: CASKGQGYGQPQHF. V is TRBV25-1 and J is TRBJ1-5, with TRBD1 matching over 8 bases. V gave up 7 bases and J gave up 6 bases; unmatched junction bases: 8. The CDR3 has 14 residues. Per the germline V gene, CDR1 is MGHDK and CDR2 is SYGVNS.

CDR3 in amino acids: CASSPGQEGSGNTIYF. DNA of the CDR3: TGCGCCAGCAGCCCTGGACAGGAGGGCTCTGGAAACACCATATATTTT. V is TRBV5-1 and J is TRBJ1-3; 7 bases agree with TRBD1. The CDR3 has 16 residues. CDR1 SGHRS and CDR2 YFSETQ come from the germline V gene. With 4 bases clipped from V and 0 bases from J, the junction kept 7 bases outside the gene matches.